This record covers a single TCR beta chain. Its antigen target is currently unknown. No qualities accompany the bases; no much larger clone lies one base away. Every donor in the study was a healthy Caucasian. The study also sequenced three unrelated non-twin adults: a male aged 18 to 29, a male aged 50 to 60 and a female aged 50 to 60. Miltenyi CD45RO+ enrichment and human naive T-cell isolation kits were used to isolate memory (CD45RO+) and naive T cells from PBMC. These data belong to a study of identical twins (dated by TCRdb to the mid-2010s). Looking at the study overall: To test whether fetal clonotypes persist, this study deep-sequenced TCR alpha and beta repertoires from monozygotic twins, from unrelated adults of various ages, and from cord blood. To rule out contamination, the twin experiments were replicated at different times with different library preparation protocols.

Results and caveats for the whole study, not just this receptor: Invariant T cells such as MAIT and iNKT could partly confound zero-insertion analyses, though diverse VJ usage argued against this for most clonotypes. Fewer insertions were carried by abundant cord blood beta clonotypes; a weaker similar trend was observed in young adult naive repertoires, while no such trend was observed in memory repertoires. Compared with coincidental sharing between unrelated individuals, out-of-frame TCR alpha sequences shared between twins showed an excess of sequences with low generation probability. The excess sharing between twins in beta out-of-frame sequences was weaker because fewer shared sequences reduced the signal-to-noise ratio. Conclusions relied on cross-sectional statistical analysis, since the same donors could not be followed over many years. In monozygotic twins, recombination models systematically underestimated out-of-frame TCR alpha sharing, but the models matched the sharing seen between unrelated individuals.

Including the terminal cysteine and phenylalanine, the CDR3 comprises 14 residues. The read is trimmed to its CDR3 DNA, 42 bases read in frame from base 1. According to the germline V gene, CDR1 reads SGHRS and CDR2 reads YFSETQ. From V the trimming removes 4 bases and from J it removes 6 bases, while the gene matches leave 10 bases of the junction unaccounted for. The library was obtained by 5' RACE. The run used an Illumina HiSeq 2000. A universal primer binding site was added through template switching, and the final cDNA carried a unique molecular identifier so that TCR cDNA molecules could be counted accurately. First-strand cDNA for TCR alpha and beta chains was synthesized from specific primers in the conserved constant-segment region. To control for contamination, each cDNA library was double barcoded with a SMART-Mk sample barcode plus Illumina barcodes. Two successive PCR steps introduced TruSeq adapter sequences along with Illumina sample barcodes. Sequencing of the TCR alpha and beta cDNA libraries was done on the Illumina HiSeq platform using custom primers. The study's processing was this. MiGEC was used to process raw reads and extract unique molecular identifiers, and MiXCR was used to find CDR3 positions. For each individual, recombination models were inferred using an EM algorithm with the repgenHMM and IGoR tools. The analysis of shared clonotypes was done with the tcR package in R, with sharing normalized by the product of cloneset sizes. Out-of-frame nonproductive sequences were analyzed to study raw recombination free of thymic and clonal selection effects. The public sequencing data were trimmed at Q25 with fastp and processed into clonotypes with MiXCR by TCRdb, which kept only in-frame beta chains. Here each entry gathers all rows of one CDR3 protein and keeps the most common genes and DNA. V and J calls and clone size were set by TCRdb, not the authors. The sample table holds a few hundred thousand distinct CDR3 sequences, of which around 9% were seen once. The ten largest account for 7.5% to 9.5% of the sample.

Sequenced sample: naive T cells sorted from blood. This sample's cell subset or site label indicates: cells isolated with a human naive T-cell isolation kit. The sequence derives from a woman aged 45-60 years in good health. Recombination connected TRBV5-1 to TRBJ2-7; the central 7 bases match TRBD2. The CDR3 reads as follows: CASSPGVAGFEQYF. The bases read TGCGCCAGCAGCCCGGGGGTAGCGGGTTTCGAGCAGTACTTC.